This passage covers 24 T cell receptor beta chains from one sample sequenced in a study of tumor and adjacent non-tumor tissue in lung cancer (dated by TCRdb to the late 2010s). RNA was isolated from bulk unsorted tissue, and RNA quality was assessed with a NanoDrop ND-1000 and an Agilent 2100. Receptor amplification or capture employed multiplex PCR. Sequenced on an Illumina HiSeq 2500. Following protocols modified from ARM-PCR, the researchers constructed TCRbeta libraries through three rounds of nested PCR with primers (Table S4). In-frame beta chains were kept once TCRdb had trimmed the public reads at Q25 with fastp and called clones with MiXCR. Rows are combined by CDR3 protein, so each entry shows the most common genes and DNA. The sample table records around 210,000 distinct CDR3 sequences; 71% of these occur just once. The ten biggest clones cover 20% to 25% of the sample. Sequences were obtained from lung tumor tissue. Receptors were obtained from a man in his sixties with non-small cell lung cancer.

A note on this clonotype: It may be a read error: a sequence one base away is much more abundant. The rearrangement uses TRBV4-2 and TRBJ1-3; D not resolved. V was trimmed by 2 bases and J by 8 bases, leaving 4 bases between them. This CDR3 has 11 amino acids. From germline, CDR1 is LGHNA and CDR2 YNFKEQ. Here the CDR3 DNA reads TGTGCCAGCAGCCAACATGACACCATATATTTT. Protein product: CASSQHDTIYF.

In its sample, this clonotype is medium-sized. The chain recombines TRBV4-2 with TRBJ2-5; D perhaps matches TRBD2 (5 bases). The CDR3 contains 15 residues. CDR1 is LGHNA, CDR2 YNFKEQ, per germline. V lost 1 base and J lost 2, with 11 bases in between. The CDR3 loop reads CASSQVAGGQETQYF. CDR3 sequence (DNA): TGTGCCAGCAGCCAAGTTGCGGGTGGACAAGAGACCCAGTACTTC.

In regard to this clonotype: An end of the junction does not agree with germline; a read error may underlie this. The rearrangement joins TRBV20-1 to TRBJ2-2, with TRBD1 identical over 7 bases. This CDR3 region has 16 residues. Germline values: CDR1 DFQATT, CDR2 SNEGSKA (reference sequence). The CDR3 nucleotides read TGCAATGCTAGCAGCCTAGACAGGGCGAACACCGGGGAGCTGTTTTTT. Protein product: CNASSLDRANTGELFF.

About this clonotype: The junction and the germline gene differ at one end; a read error may be behind it. The chain has TRBV20-1 and TRBJ2-1; TRBD2 aligns across 8 bases. Per the germline V gene, CDR1 is DFQATT and CDR2 is SNEGSKA (reference sequence). CDR3 length equals 16 residues. CDR3 in amino acids: CSARFDEAGVYNEQFF. Here the CDR3 DNA reads TGCAGCGCTAGATTCGATGAAGCGGGAGTCTACAATGAGCAGTTCTTT.

Regarding this clonotype: This sequence may be a read error, since a much larger clone differs from it by one base. The chain joins TRBV12-3 or TRBV12-4 to TRBJ2-1; D ambiguous. The CDR3 is made up of 13 amino acids. V lost 5 bases and J lost 9, with 14 bases in between. The CDR3 here is CASSPLGMGEQFF. In DNA form, the CDR3 reads TGTGCCAGCAGTCCCCTGGGCATGGGTGAGCAGTTCTTC.

A remark on this clonotype: Since no conserved phenylalanine or tryptophan closes the CDR3, a read error is the likely cause. It is unclear where the CDR3 begins or ends on the DNA, so no DNA is shown, and the CDR3 is as TCRdb lists it. The rearrangement uses TRBV20-1 and TRBJ1-6; TRBD1, the D gene given by the table, was not confirmed from the DNA. From its first to its last residue, the CDR3 has 14 amino acids. The germline V gene has CDR1 DFQATT and CDR2 SNEGSKA (reference sequence). CDR3 protein: CSARVGTGDGPLYY.

As regards this clonotype: Compared with germline, one end of the junction differs, possibly owing to a read error. The chain is built from TRBV29-1 and TRBJ1-4; TRBD1 might be the D (6 bases). The length of the CDR3 is 12 residues. The germline V gene has CDR1 SQVTM and CDR2 ANQGSEA. The CDR3 region is CSVRQVDEKLLF. The CDR3 DNA reads TGCAGCGTCCGACAGGTTGATGAAAAACTGTTGTTT.

With regard to this clonotype: An end of the junction does not agree with germline; a read error may underlie this. The rearrangement uses TRBV4-1 and TRBJ1-1; TRBD1 matches 9 bases. The CDR3 runs to 17 residues. The germline V gene encodes CDR1 MGHRA and CDR2 YSYEKL. CDR3 DNA sequence: TGCGCCAGCAGCCCTAGGGCCTCACAGGGGGCTCAGACTGAAACTTTCTTT. Translating gives CASSPRASQGAQTETFF.

In this sample, this clonotype turned up a few times. A clone one base away is much larger, so this may be a read error. The V gene is TRBV20-1, the J gene TRBJ2-7, with TRBD1 identical over 10 bases. CDR1 DFQATT and CDR2 SNEGSKA come from the germline V gene (reference sequence). There are 12 residues in the CDR3. The CDR3, as DNA: TGCAATGCTGACAGGGGGCAGAACGAGCAGTACTTC. Protein sequence: CNADRGQNEQYF.

Regarding this clonotype: A much larger clone differs from this one at a single base, so this may be a read error. The rearrangement joins TRBV11-2 to TRBJ2-3, with 15 bases lining up with TRBD2. Germline V gene data show CDR1 as SGHAT and CDR2 as FQNNGV. This CDR3 spans 16 amino acids. In DNA, the CDR3 is TGTGTCAGCAGCACCGGACTAGCGGGGGGGCGAAATACGCAGTATTTT. It is translated as CVSSTGLAGGRNTQYF.

The chain joins TRBV20-1 to TRBJ2-5; TRBD1 might be the D (5 bases). Trimming removed 5 bases at V and 7 bases at J, with 17 bases between. Germline CDR1 is DFQATT and CDR2 is SNEGSKA (reference sequence). The CDR3 covers 13 residues. DNA for the CDR3: TGCAGTGCTCCAGTCCGTAAAGGGGTGACCCAGTACTTC. It specifies CSAPVRKGVTQYF.

On this clonotype: At one of its ends the junction is not consistent with the germline gene, which may arise from a read error. This sequence joins TRBV6-5 and TRBJ2-1, with 8 nucleotides matching TRBD2. The CDR3 consists of 18 residues. In germline, CDR1 is MNHEY, CDR2 SVGAGI. The CDR3: CASSSELLGLGSYNKQFF. The CDR3 DNA follows: TGTGCCAGCAGTTCCGAACTCTTGGGACTAGGATCATACAATAAGCAGTTCTTC.

To note about this clonotype: An end of the junction does not agree with germline; a read error may underlie this. This chain connects TRBV5-4 to TRBJ2-7; a possible D gene is TRBD2 (5 bases). CDR3 length equals 15 residues. Germline V gene lookup returns CDR1 SGHNT and CDR2 YYREEE (reference sequence). CDR3 sequence: CANSLEVASSYEQYF. The CDR3 nucleotides are TGTGCCAACAGCTTGGAGGTAGCTAGCAGCTACGAGCAGTACTTC. Full variable domain (rest looked up from reference TRBV5-4 and TRBJ2-7): ETGVTQSPTHLIKTRGQQVTLRCSSQSGHNTVSWYQQALGQGPQFIFQYYREEENGRGNFPPRFSGLQFPNYSSELNVNALELDDSALYLCANSLEVASSYEQYFGPGTRLTVT.

Regarding this clonotype: A read error may be the cause here, since a much bigger clone is one base away. This rearrangement joins TRBV6-2 or TRBV6-3 to TRBJ2-1, with a weak D call TRBD2 (5 bases). The CDR3 runs to 12 residues. The V gene's germline CDR1 is MNHEY and CDR2 SVGEGT. V dropped 5 bases and J dropped 12 bases, with 14 bases sitting between them. The CDR3 nucleotides are TGTGCCAGCAGTCCCCAGGAGGATGGGCAGTTCTTC. This encodes CASSPQEDGQFF.

The genes are TRBV5-1 and TRBJ2-7; D remains unclear. Germline lookup yields CDR1 SGHRS and CDR2 YFSETQ. The ends were cut back, 3 bases at V and 2 bases at J, with 15 bases in the middle. The CDR3 has 15 residues. CDR3 in amino acids: CASSSDDTRPYEQYF. As DNA, the CDR3 is TGCGCCAGCAGCTCCGATGACACAAGACCCTACGAGCAGTACTTC.

V gene TRBV10-2 combines with J gene TRBJ2-1; D gene uncertain. Germline lookup yields CDR1 WSHSY and CDR2 SAAADI. The CDR3 contains 13 residues. Between the trimmed V and J ends, which lost 4 bases and 1 base, there was a span of 5 bases. This chain's CDR3 is CASSAKSYNEQFF. As DNA, the CDR3 is TGCGCCAGCAGTGCTAAATCCTACAATGAGCAGTTCTTC.

This clonotype was seen only once. The chain carries TRBV6-1 and TRBJ2-3; 9 nucleotides align to TRBD2. With V trimmed by 6 bases and J by 4 bases, 8 bases remained unmatched. The germline V gene has CDR1 MNHNS and CDR2 SASEGT. The CDR3 length is 15 residues. This chain's CDR3 is CASRTGRGGPDTQYF. In DNA form, the CDR3 reads TGTGCCAGCAGAACAGGGCGGGGGGGACCAGATACGCAGTATTTT.

Of note for this clonotype: A read error may be the cause here, since a much bigger clone is one base away. V gene TRBV6-1 combines with J gene TRBJ2-5; TRBD2 matches at 7 bases. CDR3 length equals 14 residues. Trimming took 0 bases from V and 9 from J; bases not matched to a gene: 7. The V gene's germline CDR1 is MNHNS and CDR2 SASEGT. CDR3 coding DNA: TGTGCCAGCAGTGAAGCTACACTACGGGAGGCCCAGTACTTC. The encoded protein is CASSEATLREAQYF.

Remarks on this clonotype: A read error may be the cause here, since a much bigger clone is one base away. The rearrangement uses TRBV20-1 and TRBJ2-1, with 11 positions matching TRBD2. This CDR3 is built from 17 residues. Germline loops: CDR1 DFQATT, CDR2 SNEGSKA (reference sequence). The CDR3, as DNA: TGCAGTGCTAGGACGGTTATTAGCGGGGGGGCCGTAAATGAGCGGTTCTTC. Encoded protein: CSARTVISGGAVNERFF.

The count of this clonotype is one. A much larger clone differs from this one at a single base, so this may be a read error. V gene TRBV6-2 or TRBV6-3 combines with J gene TRBJ2-3; D remains ambiguous. The V and J ends lost 7 bases and 4 bases respectively, with 12 bases between them. Looked up from germline, CDR1 is MNHEY and CDR2 is SVGEGT. This CDR3 has 13 amino acids. The CDR3 nucleotides read TGTGCCAGCATCTTGGGGATTCCAGATACGCAGTATTTT. Its translation: CASILGIPDTQYF.

CDR3 residues: CSVEPKRGTYNEQFF. CDR3 nucleotide sequence: TGCAGCGTTGAACCCAAGAGGGGGACTTACAATGAGCAGTTCTTC. The V gene is TRBV29-1, the J gene TRBJ2-1, with D perhaps matching TRBD1 or TRBD2 (6 bases each). Germline CDR1 and CDR2: SQVTM and ANQGSEA. There are 15 residues in the CDR3. The ends were cut back, 2 bases at V and 4 bases at J, with 15 bases in the middle.

On this clonotype itself: At one boundary the junction diverges from the germline segment, which might be a read error. The V gene is TRBV11-2, the J gene TRBJ2-4; 10 nucleotides line up with TRBD1. The germline gives CDR1 SGHAT, CDR2 FQNNGV. The CDR3 has 17 amino acids. The CDR3: CANSLGGTGAAKNIKYF. CDR3 bases: TGTGCCAACAGCTTAGGGGGGACAGGGGCTGCCAAAAACATTAAGTACTTC.

About this clonotype: The CDR3 end shows no conserved phenylalanine or tryptophan, and so a read error is likely. The DNA is left out, because the CDR3 cannot be placed on it with certainty; the CDR3 is given as TCRdb lists it. This rearrangement joins TRBV20-1 to TRBJ2-1; the tabulated D call, TRBD2, remains unverified against the DNA. CDR1 and CDR2 (germline): DFQATT, SNEGSKA (reference sequence). The CDR3 spans 15 residues, counting both ends. The CDR3 here is CSADGTSGSGNEQFY.

The chain recombines TRBV7-9 with TRBJ2-5; 9 positions match TRBD2. Trimming removed 1 base from V and 5 bases from J; junction bases left unmatched: 11. CDR1 and CDR2 (germline): SEHNR, FQNEAQ (reference sequence). The CDR3 spans 17 residues. The CDR3 is CASSLEFGGGAYETQYF. The DNA of the CDR3 is TGTGCCAGCAGCTTAGAATTCGGCGGGGGGGCCTATGAGACCCAGTACTTC. The entire variable domain, with the rest obtained from reference TRBV7-9 and TRBJ2-5, is as follows: DTGVSQNPRHKITKRGQNVTFRCDPISEHNRLYWYRQTLGQGPEFLTYFQNEAQLEKSRLLSDRFSAERPKGSFSTLEIQRTEQGDSAMYLCASSLEFGGGAYETQYFGPGTRLLVL.